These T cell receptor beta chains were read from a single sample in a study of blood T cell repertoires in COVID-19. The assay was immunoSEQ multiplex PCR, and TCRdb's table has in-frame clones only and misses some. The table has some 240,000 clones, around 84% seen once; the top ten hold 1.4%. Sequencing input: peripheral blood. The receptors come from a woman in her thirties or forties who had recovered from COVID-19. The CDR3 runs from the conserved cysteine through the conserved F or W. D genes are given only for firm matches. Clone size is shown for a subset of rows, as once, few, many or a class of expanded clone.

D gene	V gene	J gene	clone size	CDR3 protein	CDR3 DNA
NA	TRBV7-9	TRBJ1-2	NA	CASSLAQGNYGYTF	TGTGCCAGCAGCTTAGCCCAGGGAAACTATGGCTACACCTTC
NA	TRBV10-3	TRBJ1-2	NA	CAISERGSNYGYTF	TGTGCCATCAGTGAGAGGGGTTCTAACTATGGCTACACCTTC
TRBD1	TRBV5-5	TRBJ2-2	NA	CASSSGTANTGELFF	TGTGCCAGCAGCTCCGGGACAGCAAACACCGGGGAGCTGTTTTTT
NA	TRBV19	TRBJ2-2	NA	CASKGQWDYVFF	TGTGCCAGTAAGGGGCAGTGGGATTATGTGTTTTTT
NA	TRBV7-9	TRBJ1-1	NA	CASSLVRGTEAFF	TGTGCCAGCAGCTTAGTACGCGGGACTGAAGCTTTCTTT
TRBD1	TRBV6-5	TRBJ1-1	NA	CASSLTGGYTEAFF	TGTGCCAGCAGCCTCACAGGGGGCTACACTGAAGCTTTCTTT
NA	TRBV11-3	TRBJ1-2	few	CASSHGQYEAYGYTF	TGTGCCAGCAGCCACGGACAGTACGAGGCGTATGGCTACACCTTC
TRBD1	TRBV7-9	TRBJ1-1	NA	CASSPQGLSTEAFF	TGTGCCAGCAGCCCACAGGGGTTGAGCACTGAAGCTTTCTTT
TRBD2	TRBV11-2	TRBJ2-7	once	CASSPVSGVGNEQYF	TGTGCCAGCAGCCCGGTTAGCGGGGTTGGTAACGAGCAGTACTTC
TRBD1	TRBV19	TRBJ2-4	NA	CASSETGLSKNIQYF	TGTGCCAGTAGTGAGACAGGGTTGAGCAAAAACATTCAGTACTTC
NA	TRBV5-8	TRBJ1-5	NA	CASSPLTENQPQHF	TGTGCCAGCAGCCCCCTGACAGAAAATCAGCCCCAGCATTTT
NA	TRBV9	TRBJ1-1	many	CASSPKAGMNTEAFF	TGTGCCAGCAGCCCTAAGGCAGGGATGAACACTGAAGCTTTCTTT
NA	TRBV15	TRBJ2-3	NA	CATSRVSADTQYF	TGTGCCACCAGCAGAGTTAGCGCAGATACGCAGTATTTT
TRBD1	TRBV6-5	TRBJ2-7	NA	CASTEGQHRTYEQYF	TGTGCCAGCACCGAGGGACAGCATCGTACCTACGAGCAGTACTTC
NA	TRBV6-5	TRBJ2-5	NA	CASSYGASGETQYF	TGTGCCAGCAGTTATGGGGCCTCGGGAGAGACCCAGTACTTC
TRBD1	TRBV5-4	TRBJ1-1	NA	CASSPSDRVNTEAFF	TGTGCCAGCAGCCCTTCGGACAGGGTGAACACTGAAGCTTTCTTT
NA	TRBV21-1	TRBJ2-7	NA	CASSNSFEQYF	TGTGCCAGCAGCAATTCCTTTGAGCAGTACTTC
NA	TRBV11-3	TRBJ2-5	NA	CASSLGRGGLQETQYF	TGTGCCAGCAGCTTGGGAAGAGGAGGTCTCCAAGAGACCCAGTACTTC
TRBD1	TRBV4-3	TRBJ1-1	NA	CASSQIGQGPNTEAFF	TGCGCCAGCAGCCAGATAGGACAGGGGCCGAACACTGAAGCTTTCTTT
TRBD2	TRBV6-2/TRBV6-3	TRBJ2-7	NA	CASSQRTSGSYEQYF	TGTGCCAGCAGCCAGAGGACTAGCGGATCCTACGAGCAGTACTTC
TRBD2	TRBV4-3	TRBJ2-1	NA	CASSHALTAGGPNEQFF	TGCGCCAGCAGCCATGCCCTGACGGCGGGGGGGCCAAATGAGCAGTTCTTC
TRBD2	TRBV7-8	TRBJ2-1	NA	CASTKGLAGRDEQFF	TGTGCCAGCACCAAGGGACTAGCGGGGCGTGATGAGCAGTTCTTC
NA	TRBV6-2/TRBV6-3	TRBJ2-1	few	CASSSLYSPTNEQFF	TGTGCCAGCAGTTCCTTATATAGCCCCACCAATGAGCAGTTCTTC
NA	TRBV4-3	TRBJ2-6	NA	CASSQLSAGANVLTF	TGCGCCAGCAGCCAACTCAGTGCTGGGGCCAACGTCCTGACTTTC
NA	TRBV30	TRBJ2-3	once	CAWKTQGTQTDTQYF	TGTGCCTGGAAGACGCAGGGGACGCAGACAGATACGCAGTATTTT
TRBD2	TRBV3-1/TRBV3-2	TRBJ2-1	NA	CASSKGLAGPNEQFF	TGTGCCAGCAGCAAGGGACTAGCGGGCCCCAATGAGCAGTTCTTC
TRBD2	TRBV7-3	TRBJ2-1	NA	CASSPSSGGPSYEQFF	TGTGCCAGCAGCCCCTCCAGCGGGGGGCCTAGCTATGAGCAGTTCTTC
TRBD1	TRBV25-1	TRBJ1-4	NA	CASQDRVNEKLFF	TGTGCCAGCCAGGACAGGGTTAATGAAAAACTGTTTTTT
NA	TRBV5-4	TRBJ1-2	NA	CASSLGRGSRDSGGYTF	TGTGCCAGCAGCTTGGGTAGGGGCTCTCGGGACTCAGGGGGCTACACCTTC
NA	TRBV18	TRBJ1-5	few	CASSPGTPHSNQPQHF	TGTGCCAGCTCACCTGGGACTCCTCATAGCAATCAGCCCCAGCATTTT
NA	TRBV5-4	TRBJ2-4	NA	CASSLGGDQGKNIQYF	TGTGCCAGCAGCTTGGGCGGGGATCAGGGCAAAAACATTCAGTACTTC
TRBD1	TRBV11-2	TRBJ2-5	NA	CASSKGAQETQYF	TGTGCCAGCAGTAAGGGGGCTCAGGAGACCCAGTACTTC
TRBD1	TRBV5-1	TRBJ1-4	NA	CASSRTGAPGEKLFF	TGCGCCAGCAGCCGCACAGGGGCCCCTGGTGAAAAACTGTTTTTT
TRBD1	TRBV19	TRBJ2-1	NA	CASSILGTGDYNEQFF	TGTGCCAGTAGTATTTTGGGGACAGGAGACTACAATGAGCAGTTCTTC
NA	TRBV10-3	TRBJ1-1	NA	CAMAGSMNTEAFF	TGTGCCATGGCCGGGAGTATGAACACTGAAGCTTTCTTT
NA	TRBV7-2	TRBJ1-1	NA	CASSSNRDAEAFF	TGTGCCAGCAGCTCGAACAGGGACGCTGAAGCTTTCTTT
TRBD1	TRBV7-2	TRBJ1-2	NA	CASSSGPGQRTNYGYTF	TGTGCCAGCAGCTCAGGACCGGGACAGCGGACTAACTATGGCTACACCTTC
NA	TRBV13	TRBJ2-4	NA	CASSKQRLAKNIQYF	TGTGCCAGCAGCAAGCAGAGACTAGCCAAAAACATTCAGTACTTC
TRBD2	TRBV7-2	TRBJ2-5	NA	CASSSKRGAQETQYF	TGTGCCAGCAGCTCCAAGCGGGGGGCCCAAGAGACCCAGTACTTC
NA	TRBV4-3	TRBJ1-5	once	CASSQEWIGRNQPQHF	TGCGCCAGCAGCCAAGAGTGGATCGGGAGAAATCAGCCCCAGCATTTT
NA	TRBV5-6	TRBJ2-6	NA	CASSLLSGANVLTF	TGTGCCAGCAGCTTACTTTCTGGGGCCAACGTCCTGACTTTC
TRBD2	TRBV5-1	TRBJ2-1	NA	CASSYSGGAEISYNEQFF	TGCGCCAGCAGCTATAGCGGGGGCGCCGAAATATCCTACAATGAGCAGTTCTTC
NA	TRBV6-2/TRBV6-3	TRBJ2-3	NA	CASSYSGGSTDTQYF	TGTGCCAGCAGTTACTCCGGGGGTAGCACAGATACGCAGTATTTT
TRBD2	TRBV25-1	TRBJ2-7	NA	CASSESWGGSYEQYF	TGTGCCAGCAGTGAATCGTGGGGGGGCTCCTACGAGCAGTACTTC
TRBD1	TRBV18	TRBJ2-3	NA	CASKTGVNPTDTQYF	TGTGCCAGCAAAACAGGGGTCAACCCCACAGATACGCAGTATTTT